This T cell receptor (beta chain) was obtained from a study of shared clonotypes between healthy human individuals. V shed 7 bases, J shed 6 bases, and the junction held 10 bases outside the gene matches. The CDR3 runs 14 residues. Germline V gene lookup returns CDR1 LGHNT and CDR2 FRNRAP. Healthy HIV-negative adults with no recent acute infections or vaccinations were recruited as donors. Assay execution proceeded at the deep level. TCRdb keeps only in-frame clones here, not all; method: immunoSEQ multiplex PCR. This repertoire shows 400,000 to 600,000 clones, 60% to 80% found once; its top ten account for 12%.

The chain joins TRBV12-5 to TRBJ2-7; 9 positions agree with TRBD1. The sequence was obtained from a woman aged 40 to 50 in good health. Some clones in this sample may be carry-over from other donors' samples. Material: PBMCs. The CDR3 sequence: CASDHPTGGGEQYF. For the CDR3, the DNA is TGTGCTAGTGACCACCCGACAGGGGGGGGCGAGCAGTACTTC.